These 21 T cell receptor beta chains were all obtained from the same sample, sequenced in a study of T cell repertoires in cytomegalovirus infection. TCRdb reprocessed the reads via MiXCR and lists one record per CDR3 protein. The sample has approximately 500,000 distinct CDR3 sequences; about 33% are singletons. The antigens these receptors bind are not known. The source was cultured PBMCs, collected from culture after CMV antigen stimulation. The receptors were gathered from a human donor in good health (CMV status not recorded). Some clones in this sample may be carry-over from other donors' samples.

The chain employs TRBV20-1 and TRBJ1-5; D unresolved. CDR3 length: 12 amino acids. V was pared by 2 bases and J by 7 bases, with 9 bases between. The germline V gene encodes CDR1 DFQATT and CDR2 SNEGSKA (reference sequence). The CDR3 nucleotides read TGCAGTGCTAGACAGGTTGCCCAGCCCCAGCATTTT. Its protein product is CSARQVAQPQHF.

The rearrangement uses TRBV20-1 and TRBJ1-2; D uncertain. Trimming stripped 1 base from V and 7 bases from J, with 16 bases between. Per germline, CDR1 DFQATT and CDR2 SNEGSKA (reference sequence). The CDR3 runs to 14 residues. For the CDR3, the DNA is TGCAGTGCTAGAGCCGCCCATGAGGGCATTGGCTACACCTTC. Translating gives CSARAAHEGIGYTF.

There are a few counts of this clonotype. This chain connects TRBV6-2 or TRBV6-3 to TRBJ2-7; no clear D gene. V was trimmed by 2 bases and J by 6 bases, leaving 11 bases between them. CDR1 MNHEY and CDR2 SVGEGT come from the germline V gene. CDR3 length equals 13 residues. The CDR3 loop is CASSYARVAEQYV. Written as DNA, the CDR3 is TGTGCCAGCAGTTACGCGCGCGTAGCCGAGCAGTACGTC.

The genes are TRBV6-5 and TRBJ2-1; 9 bases are a match to TRBD2. After removal of 7 bases from V and 10 bases from J, the junction contained 11 bases not matched to a gene. This CDR3 has 14 amino acids. In germline, CDR1 is MNHEY, CDR2 SVGAGI. The CDR3 sequence is CASTGAREGGEQFF. DNA for the CDR3: TGTGCCAGCACCGGGGCGCGGGAGGGCGGGGAGCAGTTCTTC.

The chain joins TRBV19 to TRBJ2-3, with TRBD2 matching over 8 bases. Germline CDR1 reads LNHDA; CDR2 reads SQIVND (reference sequence). Trimming cost V 3 bases and J 4 bases; bases outside gene matches: 6. This CDR3 comprises 15 residues. The CDR3: CASSIERERPDTQYF. The CDR3 nucleotides are TGTGCCAGTAGTATCGAGCGGGAGCGCCCAGATACGCAGTATTTT.

In its sample, this clonotype was seen a few times. This chain uses TRBV12-3 or TRBV12-4 with TRBJ1-2; 7 bases are a match to TRBD1. Germline trimming cut 6 bases from V and 4 bases from J; bases unmatched to any gene: 5. The CDR3 totals 13 residues. In nucleotides, the CDR3 is TGTGCCAGCAGAGAAGGACAGGCCTATGGCTACACCTTC. Translated: CASREGQAYGYTF.

The J gene is TRBJ2-2, the V gene TRBV7-3; 12 bases fit TRBD1. Germline trimming cut 0 bases from V and 6 bases from J; bases unmatched to any gene: 5. Germline V gives CDR1 SGHTA, CDR2 FQGTGA. CDR3 length: 17 residues. CDR3 region: CASSLTRDRGQAGELFF. The CDR3 DNA is TGTGCCAGCAGCTTAACGCGGGACAGGGGGCAGGCCGGGGAGCTGTTTTTT.

This chain joins TRBV7-9 and TRBJ1-4; 9 bases line up with TRBD1. This CDR3 is 16 amino acids long. The germline V gene has CDR1 SEHNR and CDR2 FQNEAQ (reference sequence). V shed 5 bases, J shed 6 bases, and the junction held 10 bases outside the gene matches. CDR3 loop: CASSHHIWTGDEKLFF. The CDR3 DNA reads TGTGCCAGCAGCCATCATATCTGGACAGGGGATGAAAAACTGTTTTTT.

The chain has TRBV6-8 and TRBJ1-2; no reliable D call. This CDR3 is 18 amino acids long. The germline V and J ends were trimmed by 5 bases and 2 bases, with 24 bases remaining between them. Germline values: CDR1 MNHGY, CDR2 SAAAGT. The CDR3 reads CASSTPYGGPERNYGYTF. CDR3 nucleotide sequence: TGTGCCAGCAGTACCCCTTACGGAGGGCCGGAAAGAAACTATGGCTACACCTTC.

This clonotype was observed a few times. The chain recombines TRBV11-2 with TRBJ2-3; D gene ambiguous. The germline V gene encodes CDR1 SGHAT and CDR2 FQNNGV. Trimming took off 1 base at V and 2 bases at J, with 7 bases between the two ends. CDR3 length equals 14 residues. CDR3 sequence (DNA): TGTGCCAGCAGCTTAGTCTCACCCACAGATACGCAGTATTTT. It translates to CASSLVSPTDTQYF.

This rearrangement joins TRBV28 to TRBJ2-5; the D call may be TRBD1 or TRBD2 (5 bases each). The CDR3 loop spans 15 amino acids. Germline loops: CDR1 MDHEN, CDR2 SYDVKM. The V end was cut by 6 bases, the J end by 5 bases, with 19 bases between. CDR3 amino acids: CASSTLGQTRETQYF. For the CDR3, the DNA is TGTGCCAGCAGCACTCTTGGACAAACTAGGGAGACCCAGTACTTC.

The chain links TRBV7-6 to TRBJ2-1, with 7 bases that match TRBD2. Per the germline V gene, CDR1 is SGHVS and CDR2 is FNYEAQ. The CDR3 totals 17 residues. J lost 7 bases, V lost 5 bases, and 17 bases had no gene match. This CDR3 reads CASSHFRGSSMVNEQFF. The CDR3 DNA reads TGTGCCAGCAGCCATTTCCGCGGGAGCTCGATGGTGAATGAGCAGTTCTTC.

The chain is built from TRBV11-2 and TRBJ2-3; TRBD2 aligns across 7 bases. The CDR3 has 19 residues. J gave up 0 bases and V 1 base, and 13 bases lay outside the gene matches. The germline CDR1 and CDR2 sequences are SGHAT and FQNNGV. CDR3 sequence reads: CASSLGLAENYFSTDTQYF. The CDR3 DNA reads TGTGCCAGCAGCTTAGGGCTAGCGGAGAACTACTTTAGCACAGATACGCAGTATTTT.

There are a few counts of this clonotype. The rearrangement uses TRBV10-3 and TRBJ1-4; D gene uncertain. The CDR3 runs to 13 residues. Germline V gene data show CDR1 as ENHRY and CDR2 as SYGVKD. The ends were cut back, 7 bases at V and 5 bases at J, with 11 bases in the middle. The CDR3 spells CAIKADGNEKLFF. CDR3 DNA sequence: TGTGCCATCAAGGCGGATGGGAATGAAAAACTGTTTTTT.

This clonotype showed up just a few times. The chain links TRBV7-2 to TRBJ2-3; no definite D call. The CDR3 covers 13 residues. The V end lost 5 bases, the J end lost 3 bases, and 9 bases lay between the germline ends. Germline CDR1 SGHTA, CDR2 FQGNSA. DNA of the CDR3: TGTGCCAGCAGCATTCAAGTAACAGATACGCAGTATTTT. Its translation: CASSIQVTDTQYF.

V usage is TRBV7-6 and J usage is TRBJ2-1, with TRBD2 matching over 12 bases. The CDR3 is 16 residues long. Germline trimming cut 4 bases from V and 5 bases from J; bases unmatched to any gene: 6. Germline assignment: CDR1 SGHVS and CDR2 FNYEAQ. CDR3 loop: CASSSPGLAGNNEQFF. The CDR3 DNA sequence: TGTGCCAGCAGCTCCCCGGGACTAGCGGGTAACAATGAGCAGTTCTTC.

The CDR3 spells CASSPQGRRVTGELFF. The CDR3 region has the DNA TGTGCCAGCAGTCCGCAGGGAAGACGCGTCACCGGGGAGCTGTTTTTT. The chain uses TRBV28 and TRBJ2-2, with D possibly being TRBD1 (5 bases). The germline V gene has CDR1 MDHEN and CDR2 SYDVKM. V lost 5 bases and J lost 4, with 17 bases in between. The CDR3 extends over 16 amino acids.

This chain uses TRBV19 with TRBJ1-5, with 10 bases identical to TRBD1. The length of the CDR3 is 15 residues. V trimming: 6 bases; J trimming: 7 bases; junction bases outside the gene matches: 9. The germline gives CDR1 LNHDA, CDR2 SQIVND (reference sequence). The DNA for the CDR3 is TGTGCCAGTAGGATCCGGGACAGGGGTGGCCAGCCCCAGCATTTT. This gives the protein CASRIRDRGGQPQHF.

J is TRBJ1-5 and V is TRBV5-6; D remains ambiguous. V was trimmed by 4 bases and J by 2 bases, leaving 10 bases between them. The length of the CDR3 is 14 residues. Germline V CDR1 and CDR2: SGHDT, YYEEEE. The chain's CDR3 is CASSRMAGNQPQHF. In DNA form, the CDR3 reads TGTGCCAGCAGCCGGATGGCGGGCAATCAGCCCCAGCATTTT.

The chain has TRBV7-8 and TRBJ2-5, with D uncertain. Germline V CDR1 and CDR2: SGHVS, FQNEAQ. The CDR3 spans 17 residues. Trimming took 2 bases from V and 2 from J, leaving 18 bases between them. The CDR3 spells CASSLRPVNARQETQYF. CDR3 nucleotides: TGTGCCAGCAGCTTAAGACCGGTAAATGCCCGTCAAGAGACCCAGTACTTC.

The CDR3 DNA follows: TGTGCCAGCAGTTTGGGAGGAAATGACTATGGCTACACCTTC. Amino acids: CASSLGGNDYGYTF. The genes are TRBV28 and TRBJ1-2; D ambiguous. The CDR3 spans 14 residues. Trimming took off 3 bases at V and 3 bases at J, with 11 bases between the two ends. Per germline, CDR1 MDHEN and CDR2 SYDVKM.